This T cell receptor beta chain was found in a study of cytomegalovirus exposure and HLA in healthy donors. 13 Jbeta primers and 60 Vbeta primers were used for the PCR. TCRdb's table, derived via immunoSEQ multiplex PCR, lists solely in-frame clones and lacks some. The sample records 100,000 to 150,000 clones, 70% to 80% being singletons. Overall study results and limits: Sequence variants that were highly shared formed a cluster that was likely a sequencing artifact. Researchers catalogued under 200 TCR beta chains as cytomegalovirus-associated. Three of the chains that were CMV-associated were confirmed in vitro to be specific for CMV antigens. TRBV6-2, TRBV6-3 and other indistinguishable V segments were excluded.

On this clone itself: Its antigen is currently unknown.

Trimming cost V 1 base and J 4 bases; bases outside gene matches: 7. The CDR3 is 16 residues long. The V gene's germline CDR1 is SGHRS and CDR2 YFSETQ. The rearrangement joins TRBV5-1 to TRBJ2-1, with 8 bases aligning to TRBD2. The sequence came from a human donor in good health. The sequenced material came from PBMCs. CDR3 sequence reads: CASSLTAGVTYNEQFF. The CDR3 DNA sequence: TGCGCCAGCAGCTTGACAGCGGGAGTGACATACAATGAGCAGTTCTTC.